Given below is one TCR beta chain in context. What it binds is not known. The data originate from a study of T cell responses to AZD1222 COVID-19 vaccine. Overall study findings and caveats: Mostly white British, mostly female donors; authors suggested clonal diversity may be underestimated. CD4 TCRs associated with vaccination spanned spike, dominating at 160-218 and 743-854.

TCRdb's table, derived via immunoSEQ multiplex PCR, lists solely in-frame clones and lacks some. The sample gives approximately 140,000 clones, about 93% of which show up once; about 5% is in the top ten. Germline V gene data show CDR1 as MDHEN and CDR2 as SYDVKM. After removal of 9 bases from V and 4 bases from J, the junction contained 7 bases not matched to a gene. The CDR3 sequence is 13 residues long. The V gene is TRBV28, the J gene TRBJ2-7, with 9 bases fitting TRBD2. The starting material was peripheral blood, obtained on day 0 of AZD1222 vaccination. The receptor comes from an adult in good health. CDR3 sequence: CASTLGLAYEQYF. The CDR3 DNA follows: TGTGCCAGTACACTGGGACTAGCTTACGAGCAGTACTTC.